The source of this TCR beta chain is a study of blood T cells in healthy people across ages. In its sample, this clonotype was seen once. The antigen is unknown. Whole-study results and caveats: Strong correlation was found linking TCR beta diversity to naive T cell percentage. Diversity of TCR beta per million T cells declined in a roughly linear way with age.

Primed by a sample-barcoded 5' primer and a J-beta primer mix, a second PCR proceeded for about 7 to 11 cycles. MiXCR was run by TCRdb on the 5' RACE reads, yielding one entry per CDR3 protein. The sample lists 1,100,000 or so distinct CDR3 sequences, under 45% seen once, with about 20% in the top ten. Healthy Caucasian individuals from Russia aged about 6 to 95 were enrolled as donors. Every sample yielded at least 6.5 million isolated PBMCs. Germline V gene sequence: CDR1 SNHLY, CDR2 FYNNEI. CDR3 length equals 13 residues. The V end was cut by 2 bases, the J end by 7 bases, with 8 bases between. The genes are TRBV2 and TRBJ2-2; no firm D call. The TCR originated in a woman in her sixties or seventies in good health. Sequenced sample: blood. The CDR3 here is CASSEFAVGELFF. The CDR3 region has the DNA TGTGCCAGCAGTGAATTCGCAGTCGGGGAGCTGTTTTTT. Full variable domain (rest looked up from reference TRBV2 and TRBJ2-2): EPEVTQTPSHQVTQMGQEVILRCVPISNHLYFYWYRQILGQKVEFLVSFYNNEISEKSEIFDDQFSVERPDGSNFTLKIRSTKLEDSAMYFCASSEFAVGELFFGEGSRLTVL.